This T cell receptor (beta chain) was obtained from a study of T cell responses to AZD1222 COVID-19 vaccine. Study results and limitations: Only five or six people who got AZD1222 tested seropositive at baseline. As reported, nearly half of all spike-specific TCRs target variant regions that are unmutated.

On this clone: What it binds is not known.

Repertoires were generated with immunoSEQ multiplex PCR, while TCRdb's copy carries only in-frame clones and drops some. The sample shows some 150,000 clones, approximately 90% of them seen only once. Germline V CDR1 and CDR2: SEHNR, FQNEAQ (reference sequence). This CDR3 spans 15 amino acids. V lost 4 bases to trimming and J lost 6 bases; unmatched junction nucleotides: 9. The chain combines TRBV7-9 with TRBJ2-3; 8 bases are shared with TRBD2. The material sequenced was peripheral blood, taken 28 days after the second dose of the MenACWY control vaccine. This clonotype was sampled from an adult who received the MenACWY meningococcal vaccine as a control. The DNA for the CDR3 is TGTGCCAGCAGCTCTTATAGCGGGGCCTCTGATACGCAGTATTTT. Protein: CASSSYSGASDTQYF.